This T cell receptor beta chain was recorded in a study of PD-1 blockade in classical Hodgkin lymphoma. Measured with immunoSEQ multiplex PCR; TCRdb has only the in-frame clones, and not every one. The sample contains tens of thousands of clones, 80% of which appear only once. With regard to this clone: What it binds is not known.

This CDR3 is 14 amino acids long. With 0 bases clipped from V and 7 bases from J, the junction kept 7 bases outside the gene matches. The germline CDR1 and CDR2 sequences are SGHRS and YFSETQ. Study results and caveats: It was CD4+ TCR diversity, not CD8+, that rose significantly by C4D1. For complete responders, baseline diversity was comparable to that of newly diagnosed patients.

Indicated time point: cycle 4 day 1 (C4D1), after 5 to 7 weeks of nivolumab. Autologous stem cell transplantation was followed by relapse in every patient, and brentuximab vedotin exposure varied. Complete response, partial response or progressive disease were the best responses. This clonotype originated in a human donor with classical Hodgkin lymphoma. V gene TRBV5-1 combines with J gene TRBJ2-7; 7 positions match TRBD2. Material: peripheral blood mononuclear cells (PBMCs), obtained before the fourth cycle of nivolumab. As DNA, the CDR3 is TGCGCCAGCAGCTTGGACCCGGGACTACCGGAGCAGTACTTC. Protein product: CASSLDPGLPEQYF. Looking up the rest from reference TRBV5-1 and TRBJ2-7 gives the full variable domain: KAGVTQTPRYLIKTRGQQVTLSCSPISGHRSVSWYQQTPGQGLQFLFEYFSETQRNKGNFPGRFSGRQFSNSRSEMNVSTLELGDSALYLCASSLDPGLPEQYFGPGTRLTVT.